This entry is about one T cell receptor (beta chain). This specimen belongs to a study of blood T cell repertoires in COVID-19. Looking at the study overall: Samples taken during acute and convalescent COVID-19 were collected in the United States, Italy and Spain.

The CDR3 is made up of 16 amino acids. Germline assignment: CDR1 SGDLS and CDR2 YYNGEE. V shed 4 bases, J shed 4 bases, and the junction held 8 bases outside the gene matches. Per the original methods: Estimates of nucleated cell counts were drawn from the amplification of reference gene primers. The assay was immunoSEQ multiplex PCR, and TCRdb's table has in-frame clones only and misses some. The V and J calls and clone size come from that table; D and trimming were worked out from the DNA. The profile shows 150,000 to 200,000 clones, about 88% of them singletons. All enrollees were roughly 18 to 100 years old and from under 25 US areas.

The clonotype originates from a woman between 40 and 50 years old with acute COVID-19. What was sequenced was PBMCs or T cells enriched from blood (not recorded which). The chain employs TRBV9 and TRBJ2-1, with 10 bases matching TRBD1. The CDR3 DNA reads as TGTGCCAGCAGCTTTCACTCGGGACAGGGGTACAATGAGCAGTTCTTC. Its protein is CASSFHSGQGYNEQFF.